This TCR beta chain is from a study of post-analysis software for immune sequencing data. Libraries were made from TCR beta cDNA, and they carried unique molecular identifiers. Using its own MiXCR run on the PCR reads, TCRdb lists one record per CDR3 protein. The sample comprises 650,000 to 900,000 distinct CDR3 sequences, 40% to 55% of which are singletons, and approximately 4.4% rests with the top ten. The study's findings and limits: Significantly decreased normalized Chao1 diversity was recorded for multiple sclerosis patients relative to controls.

Notes on this clonotype: Its antigen is unidentified.

The clonotype was recovered from a girl between 10 and 17 years old with multiple sclerosis. Sequencing was carried out using blood.

This chain's CDR3 is CSARDPVGGAKETQYF. The CDR3, as DNA: TGCAGTGCTAGAGATCCGGTGGGCGGGGCAAAAGAGACCCAGTACTTC. The chain has TRBV20-1 and TRBJ2-7; the D gene is possibly TRBD2 (6 bases). The J call may be mistaken, given a closer DNA end match to TRBJ2-5. The V gene's germline CDR1 is DFQATT and CDR2 SNEGSKA (reference sequence). The CDR3 is 16 amino acids.